This T cell receptor (beta chain) emerged from a study of beta chain features in type 1 diabetes. Overall study results and limits: TCRB CDR3s were moderately but significantly shorter in Type 1 diabetes patients in all four CD4+ subsets.

In this sample, this clone turned up a few times. Its specificity is not known. The junction departs from germline at one end; a sequencing error may be responsible. Each sorted fraction was over 95% pure. Expressed TCRB transcripts were sequenced, since all the RNA that had been isolated was reverse transcribed. Libraries were prepared by immunoSEQ multiplex PCR; TCRdb keeps only in-frame clonotypes and omits some of them. The sample yields over 600,000 clones, around 12% seen once. The receptor was derived from a man aged 25-40 years with type 1 diabetes. Source material: naive CD4+ T cells from blood.

For the CDR3, the DNA is TGTGCTAGCAGCCTGGCACAGGTGGATCGAGAGACCCAGTACTTC. Translating gives CASSLAQVDRETQYF. The gene calls are TRBV7-7 and TRBJ2-5; tentatively, D is TRBD1 (5 bases). Germline CDR1 SSHAT, CDR2 FNYEAQ (reference sequence). The CDR3 sequence is 15 residues long. The full variable domain, its missing parts supplied by reference TRBV7-7 and TRBJ2-5, is GAGVSQSPRYKVTKRGQDVTLRCDPISSHATLYWYQQALGQGPEFLTYFNYEAQPDKSGLPSDRFSAERPEGSISTLTIQRTEQRDSAMYRCASSLAQVDRETQYFGPGTRLLVL.